Given below is one TCR beta chain in context. The target antigen is unknown. Assay used: immunoSEQ multiplex PCR; TCRdb lists only in-frame clones, some missing. The sample holds roughly 100,000 clones; approximately 90% are singletons and the top ten take 9.1%. The source of the sample is a study of T cell responses to AZD1222 COVID-19 vaccine. CDR3 length: 13 residues. Germline V lookup: CDR1 GTSNPN, CDR2 SVGIG (reference sequence). The V and J ends lost 0 bases and 6 bases respectively, with 10 bases between them. Study conclusions and caveats: Spike-specific TCR repertoires showed rising breadth and depth after two AZD1222 doses.

The J gene is TRBJ2-3, the V gene TRBV30; D ambiguous. The sample was peripheral blood, taken on day 0 of AZD1222 vaccination. This clonotype was obtained from an adult in good health. The CDR3 loop is CAWSVSVDDTQYF. Here the CDR3 DNA reads TGTGCCTGGAGTGTAAGTGTTGATGATACGCAGTATTTT.